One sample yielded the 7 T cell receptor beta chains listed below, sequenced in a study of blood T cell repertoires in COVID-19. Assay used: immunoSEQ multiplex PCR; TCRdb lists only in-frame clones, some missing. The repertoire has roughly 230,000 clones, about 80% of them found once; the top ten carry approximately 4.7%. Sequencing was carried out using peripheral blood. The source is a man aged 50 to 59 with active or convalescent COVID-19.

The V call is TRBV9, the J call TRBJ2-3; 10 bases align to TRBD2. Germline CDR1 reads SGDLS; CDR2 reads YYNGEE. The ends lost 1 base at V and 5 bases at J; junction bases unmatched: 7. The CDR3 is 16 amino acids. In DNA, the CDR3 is TGTGCCAGCAGCGTATTTGGGACTAGCGCTGGAGATACGCAGTATTTT. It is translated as CASSVFGTSAGDTQYF.

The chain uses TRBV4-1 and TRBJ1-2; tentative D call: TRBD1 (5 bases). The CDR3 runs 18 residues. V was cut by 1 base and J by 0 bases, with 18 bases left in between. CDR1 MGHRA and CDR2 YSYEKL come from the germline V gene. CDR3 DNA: TGCGCCAGCAGCCAAGTGTCTGGGAGGAGGGGAACTAACTATGGCTACACCTTC. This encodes CASSQVSGRRGTNYGYTF.

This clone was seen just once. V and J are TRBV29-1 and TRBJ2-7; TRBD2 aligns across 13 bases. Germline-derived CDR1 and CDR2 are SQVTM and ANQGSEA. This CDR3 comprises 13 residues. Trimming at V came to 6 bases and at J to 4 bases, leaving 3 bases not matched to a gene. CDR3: CSVGLAGAYEQYF. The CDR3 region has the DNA TGCAGCGTCGGACTAGCGGGGGCATACGAGCAGTACTTC.

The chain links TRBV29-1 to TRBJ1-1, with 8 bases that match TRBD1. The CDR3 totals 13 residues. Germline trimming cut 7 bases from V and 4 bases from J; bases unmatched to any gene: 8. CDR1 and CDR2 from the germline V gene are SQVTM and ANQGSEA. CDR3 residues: CSAADRGGTEAFF. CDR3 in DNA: TGCAGCGCAGCTGACAGGGGCGGCACTGAAGCTTTCTTT.

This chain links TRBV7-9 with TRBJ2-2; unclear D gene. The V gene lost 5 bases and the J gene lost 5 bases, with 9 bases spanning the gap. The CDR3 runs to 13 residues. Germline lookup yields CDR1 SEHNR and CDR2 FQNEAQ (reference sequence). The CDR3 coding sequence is TGTGCCAGCAGCCCCCTTCCGACCGGGGAGCTGTTTTTT. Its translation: CASSPLPTGELFF.

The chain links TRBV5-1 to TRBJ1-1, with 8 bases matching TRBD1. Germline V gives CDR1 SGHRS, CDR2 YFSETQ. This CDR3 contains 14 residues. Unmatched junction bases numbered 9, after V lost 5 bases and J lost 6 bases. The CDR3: CASRLDRAIAEAFF. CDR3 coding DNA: TGCGCCAGCAGACTGGACAGGGCGATCGCTGAAGCTTTCTTT.

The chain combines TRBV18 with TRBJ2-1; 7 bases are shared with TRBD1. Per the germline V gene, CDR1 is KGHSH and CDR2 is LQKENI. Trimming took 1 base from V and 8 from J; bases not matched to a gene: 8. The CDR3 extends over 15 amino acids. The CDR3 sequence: CASSPLQGDGDEQFF. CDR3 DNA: TGTGCCAGCTCACCACTCCAGGGGGACGGAGATGAGCAGTTCTTC.